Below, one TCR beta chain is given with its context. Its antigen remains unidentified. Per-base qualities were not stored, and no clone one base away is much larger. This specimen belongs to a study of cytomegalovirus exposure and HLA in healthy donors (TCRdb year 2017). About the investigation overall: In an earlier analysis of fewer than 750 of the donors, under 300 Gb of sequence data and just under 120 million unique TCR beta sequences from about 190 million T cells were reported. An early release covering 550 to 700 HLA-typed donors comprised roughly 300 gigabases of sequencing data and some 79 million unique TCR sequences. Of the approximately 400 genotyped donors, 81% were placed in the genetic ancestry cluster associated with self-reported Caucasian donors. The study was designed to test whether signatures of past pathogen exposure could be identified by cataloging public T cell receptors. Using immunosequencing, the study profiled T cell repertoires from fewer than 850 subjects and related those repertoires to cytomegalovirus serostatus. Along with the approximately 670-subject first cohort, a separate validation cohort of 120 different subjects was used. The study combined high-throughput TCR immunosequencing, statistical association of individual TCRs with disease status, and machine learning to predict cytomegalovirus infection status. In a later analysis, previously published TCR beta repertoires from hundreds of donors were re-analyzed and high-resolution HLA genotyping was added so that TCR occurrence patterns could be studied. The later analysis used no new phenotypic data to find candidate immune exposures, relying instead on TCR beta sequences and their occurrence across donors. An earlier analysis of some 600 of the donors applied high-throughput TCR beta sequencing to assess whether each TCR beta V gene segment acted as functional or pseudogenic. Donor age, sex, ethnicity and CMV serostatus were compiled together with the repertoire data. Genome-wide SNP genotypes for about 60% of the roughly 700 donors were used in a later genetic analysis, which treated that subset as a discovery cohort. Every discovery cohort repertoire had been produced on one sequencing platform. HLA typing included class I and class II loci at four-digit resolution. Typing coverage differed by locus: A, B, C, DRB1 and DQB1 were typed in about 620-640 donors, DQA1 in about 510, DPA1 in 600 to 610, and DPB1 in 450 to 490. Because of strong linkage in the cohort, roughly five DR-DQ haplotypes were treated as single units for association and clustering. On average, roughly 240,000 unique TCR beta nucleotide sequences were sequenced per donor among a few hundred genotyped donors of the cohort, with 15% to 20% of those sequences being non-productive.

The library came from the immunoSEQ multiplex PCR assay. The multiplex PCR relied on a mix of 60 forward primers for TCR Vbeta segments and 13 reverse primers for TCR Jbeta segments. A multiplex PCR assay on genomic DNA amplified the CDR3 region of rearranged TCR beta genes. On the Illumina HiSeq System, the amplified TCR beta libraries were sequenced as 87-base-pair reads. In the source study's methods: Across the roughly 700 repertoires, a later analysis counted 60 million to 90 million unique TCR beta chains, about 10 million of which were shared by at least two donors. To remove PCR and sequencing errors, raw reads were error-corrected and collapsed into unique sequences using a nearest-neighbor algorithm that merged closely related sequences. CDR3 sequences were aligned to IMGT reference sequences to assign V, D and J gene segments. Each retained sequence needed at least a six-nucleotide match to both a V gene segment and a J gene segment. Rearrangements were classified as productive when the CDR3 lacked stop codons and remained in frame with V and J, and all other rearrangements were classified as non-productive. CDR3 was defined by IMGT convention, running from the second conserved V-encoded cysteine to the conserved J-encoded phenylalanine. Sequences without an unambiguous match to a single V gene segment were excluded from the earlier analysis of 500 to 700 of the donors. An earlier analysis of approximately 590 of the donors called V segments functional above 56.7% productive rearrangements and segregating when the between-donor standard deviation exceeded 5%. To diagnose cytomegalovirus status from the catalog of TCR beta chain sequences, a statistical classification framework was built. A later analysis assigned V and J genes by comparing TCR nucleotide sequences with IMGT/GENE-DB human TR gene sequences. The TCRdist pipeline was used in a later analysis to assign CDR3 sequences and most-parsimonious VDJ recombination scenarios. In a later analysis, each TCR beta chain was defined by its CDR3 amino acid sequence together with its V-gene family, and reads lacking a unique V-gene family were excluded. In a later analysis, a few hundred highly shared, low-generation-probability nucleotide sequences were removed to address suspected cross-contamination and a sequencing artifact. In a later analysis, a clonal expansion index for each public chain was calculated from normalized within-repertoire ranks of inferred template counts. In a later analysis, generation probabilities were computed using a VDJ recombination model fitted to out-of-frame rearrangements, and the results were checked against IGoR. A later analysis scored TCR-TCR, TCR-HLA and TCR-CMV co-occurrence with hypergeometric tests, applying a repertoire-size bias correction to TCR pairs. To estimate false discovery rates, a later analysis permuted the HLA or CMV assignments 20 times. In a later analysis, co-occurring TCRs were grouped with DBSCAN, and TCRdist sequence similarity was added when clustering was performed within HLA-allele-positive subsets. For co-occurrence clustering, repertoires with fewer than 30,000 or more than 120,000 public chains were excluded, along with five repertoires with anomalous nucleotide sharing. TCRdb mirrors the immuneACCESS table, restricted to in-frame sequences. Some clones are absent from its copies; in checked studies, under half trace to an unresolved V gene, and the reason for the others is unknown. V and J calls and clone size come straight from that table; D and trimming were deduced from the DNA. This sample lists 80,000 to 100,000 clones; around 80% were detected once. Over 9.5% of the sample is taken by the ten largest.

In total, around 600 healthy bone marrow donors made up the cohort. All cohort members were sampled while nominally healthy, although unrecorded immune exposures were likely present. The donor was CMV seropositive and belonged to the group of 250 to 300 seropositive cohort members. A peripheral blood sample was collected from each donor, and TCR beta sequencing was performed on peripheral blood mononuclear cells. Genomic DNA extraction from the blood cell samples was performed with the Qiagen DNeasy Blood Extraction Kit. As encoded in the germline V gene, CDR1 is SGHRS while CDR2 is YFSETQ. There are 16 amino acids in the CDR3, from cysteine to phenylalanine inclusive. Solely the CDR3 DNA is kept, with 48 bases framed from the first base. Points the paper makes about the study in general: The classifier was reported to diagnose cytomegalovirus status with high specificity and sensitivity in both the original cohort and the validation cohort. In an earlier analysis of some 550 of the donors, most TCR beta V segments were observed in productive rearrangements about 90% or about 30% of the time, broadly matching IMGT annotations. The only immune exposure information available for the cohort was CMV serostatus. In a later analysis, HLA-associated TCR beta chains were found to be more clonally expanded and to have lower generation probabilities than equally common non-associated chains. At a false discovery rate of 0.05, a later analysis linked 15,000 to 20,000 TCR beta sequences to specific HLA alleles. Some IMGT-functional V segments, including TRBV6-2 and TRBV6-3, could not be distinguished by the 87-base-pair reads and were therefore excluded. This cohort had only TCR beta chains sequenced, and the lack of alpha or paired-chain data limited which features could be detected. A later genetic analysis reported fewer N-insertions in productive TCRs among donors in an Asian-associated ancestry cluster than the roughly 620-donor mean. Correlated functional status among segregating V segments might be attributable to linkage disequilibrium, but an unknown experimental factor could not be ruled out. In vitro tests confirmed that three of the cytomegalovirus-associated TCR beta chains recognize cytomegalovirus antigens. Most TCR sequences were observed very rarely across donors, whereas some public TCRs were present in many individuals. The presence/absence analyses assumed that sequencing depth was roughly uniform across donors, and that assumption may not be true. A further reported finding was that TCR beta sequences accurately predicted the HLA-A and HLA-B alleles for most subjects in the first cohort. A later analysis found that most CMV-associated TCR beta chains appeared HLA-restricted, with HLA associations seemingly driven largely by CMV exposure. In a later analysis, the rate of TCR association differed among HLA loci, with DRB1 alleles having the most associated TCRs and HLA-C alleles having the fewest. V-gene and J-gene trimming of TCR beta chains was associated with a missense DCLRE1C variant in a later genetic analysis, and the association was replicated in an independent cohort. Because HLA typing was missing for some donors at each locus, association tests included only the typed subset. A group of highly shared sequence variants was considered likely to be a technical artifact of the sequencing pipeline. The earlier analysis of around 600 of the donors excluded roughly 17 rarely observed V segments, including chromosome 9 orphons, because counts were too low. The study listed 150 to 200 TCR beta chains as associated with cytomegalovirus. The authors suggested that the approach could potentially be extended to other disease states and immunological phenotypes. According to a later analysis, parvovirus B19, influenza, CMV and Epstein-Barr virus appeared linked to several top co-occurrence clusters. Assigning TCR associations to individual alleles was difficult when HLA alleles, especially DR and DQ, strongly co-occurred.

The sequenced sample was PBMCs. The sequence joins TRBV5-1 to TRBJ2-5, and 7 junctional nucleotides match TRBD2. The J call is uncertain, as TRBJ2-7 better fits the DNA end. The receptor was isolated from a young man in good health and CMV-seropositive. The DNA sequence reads TGCGCCAGCGGCGGGCCGCGTGGCGGGGGAATCTACGAGCAGTACTTC. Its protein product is CASGGPRGGGIYEQYF.